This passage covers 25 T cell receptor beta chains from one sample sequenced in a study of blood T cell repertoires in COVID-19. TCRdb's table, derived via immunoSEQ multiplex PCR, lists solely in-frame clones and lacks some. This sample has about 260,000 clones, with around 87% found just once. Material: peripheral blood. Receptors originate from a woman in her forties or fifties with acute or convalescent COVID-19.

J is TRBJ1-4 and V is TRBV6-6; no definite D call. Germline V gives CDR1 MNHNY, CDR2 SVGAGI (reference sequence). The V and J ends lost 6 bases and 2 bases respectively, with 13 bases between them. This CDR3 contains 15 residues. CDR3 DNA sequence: TGTGCCAGCAGCCCCAACAGTGGTACTAATGAAAAACTGTTTTTT. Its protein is CASSPNSGTNEKLFF.

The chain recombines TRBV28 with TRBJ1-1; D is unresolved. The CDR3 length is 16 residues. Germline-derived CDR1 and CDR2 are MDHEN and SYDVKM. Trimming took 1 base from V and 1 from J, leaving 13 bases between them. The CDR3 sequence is CASSLFGEAGNTEAFF. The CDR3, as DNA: TGTGCCAGCAGTTTATTTGGGGAAGCGGGGAACACTGAAGCTTTCTTT.

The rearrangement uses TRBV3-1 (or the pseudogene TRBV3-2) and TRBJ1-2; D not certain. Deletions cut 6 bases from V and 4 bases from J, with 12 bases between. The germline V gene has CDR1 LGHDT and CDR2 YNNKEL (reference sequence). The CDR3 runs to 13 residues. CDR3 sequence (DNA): TGTGCCAGCAGGCAGACTGCTGTCTATGGCTACACCTTC. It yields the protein CASRQTAVYGYTF.

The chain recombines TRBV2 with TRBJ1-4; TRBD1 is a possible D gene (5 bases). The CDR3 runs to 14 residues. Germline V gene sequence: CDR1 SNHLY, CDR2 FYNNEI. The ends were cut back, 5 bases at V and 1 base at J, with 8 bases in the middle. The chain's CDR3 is CASSRRGTNEKLFF. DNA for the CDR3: TGTGCCAGCAGTCGGAGGGGAACTAATGAAAAACTGTTTTTT.

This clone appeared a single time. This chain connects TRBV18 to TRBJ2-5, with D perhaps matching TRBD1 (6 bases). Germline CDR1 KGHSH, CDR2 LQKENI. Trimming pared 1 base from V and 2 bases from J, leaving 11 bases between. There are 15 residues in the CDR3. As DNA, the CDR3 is TGTGCCAGCTCACCACAGTCCGGACAGCAAGAGACCCAGTACTTC. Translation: CASSPQSGQQETQYF.

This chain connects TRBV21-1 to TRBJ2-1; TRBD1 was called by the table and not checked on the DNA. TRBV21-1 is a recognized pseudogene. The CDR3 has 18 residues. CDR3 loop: CASSKPLGTGNYYNEQFF. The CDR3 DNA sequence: TGTGCCAGCAGCAAACCTCTCGGGACAGGGAATTACTACAATGAGCAGTTCTTC.

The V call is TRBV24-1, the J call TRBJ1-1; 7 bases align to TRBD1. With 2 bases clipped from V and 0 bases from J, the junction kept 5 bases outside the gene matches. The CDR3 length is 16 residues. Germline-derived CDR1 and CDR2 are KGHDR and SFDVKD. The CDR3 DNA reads TGTGCCACCAGTGATTCCAGACAGGGTATGAACACTGAAGCTTTCTTT. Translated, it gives CATSDSRQGMNTEAFF.

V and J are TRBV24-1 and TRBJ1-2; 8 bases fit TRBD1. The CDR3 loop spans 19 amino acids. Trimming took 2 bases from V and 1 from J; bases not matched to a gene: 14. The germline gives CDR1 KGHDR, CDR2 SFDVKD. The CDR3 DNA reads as TGTGCCACCAGTGATTCTCGACAGGGGAGGAACCGCTTTAACTATGGCTACACCTTC. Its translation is CATSDSRQGRNRFNYGYTF.

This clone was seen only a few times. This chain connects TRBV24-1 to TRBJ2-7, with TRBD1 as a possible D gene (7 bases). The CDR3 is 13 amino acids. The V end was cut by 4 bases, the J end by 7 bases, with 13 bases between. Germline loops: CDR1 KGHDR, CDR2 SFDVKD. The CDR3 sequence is CATSDLQGREQYF. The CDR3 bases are TGTGCCACCAGTGACTTACAGGGGAGGGAGCAGTACTTC.

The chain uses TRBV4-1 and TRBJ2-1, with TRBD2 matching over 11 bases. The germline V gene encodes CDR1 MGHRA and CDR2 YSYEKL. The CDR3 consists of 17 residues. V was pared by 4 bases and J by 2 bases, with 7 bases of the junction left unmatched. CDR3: CASSPRLAGSTYNEQFF. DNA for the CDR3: TGCGCCAGCAGCCCGAGACTAGCGGGGTCCACCTACAATGAGCAGTTCTTC.

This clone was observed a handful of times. CDR3 in DNA: TGTGCCATCAGGGGGAGGTATACTGAAGCTTTCTTT. As protein: CAIRGRYTEAFF. The chain carries TRBV10-3 and TRBJ1-1; D ambiguous. The germline V and J ends were trimmed by 6 bases and 5 bases, with 10 bases remaining between them. The CDR3 sequence is 12 residues long. The germline V gene has CDR1 ENHRY and CDR2 SYGVKD.

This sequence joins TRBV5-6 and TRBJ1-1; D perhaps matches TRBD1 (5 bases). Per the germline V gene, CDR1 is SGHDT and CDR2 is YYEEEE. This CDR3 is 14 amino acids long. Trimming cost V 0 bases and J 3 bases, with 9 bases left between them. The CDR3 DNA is TGTGCCAGCAGCTTGGTGGACACGCACACTGAAGCTTTCTTT. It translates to CASSLVDTHTEAFF.

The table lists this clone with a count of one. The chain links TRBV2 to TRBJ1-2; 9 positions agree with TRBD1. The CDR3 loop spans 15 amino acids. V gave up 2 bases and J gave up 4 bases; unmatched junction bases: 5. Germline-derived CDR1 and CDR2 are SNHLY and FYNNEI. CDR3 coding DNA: TGTGCCAGCAGTGAATCGGGACAGGGACTCTATGGCTACACCTTC. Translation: CASSESGQGLYGYTF.

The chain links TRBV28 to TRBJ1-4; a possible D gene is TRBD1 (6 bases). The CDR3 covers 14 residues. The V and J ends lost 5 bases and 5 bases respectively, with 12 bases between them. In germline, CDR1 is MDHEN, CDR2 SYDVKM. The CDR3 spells CASSIGGQNEKLFF. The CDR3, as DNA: TGTGCCAGCAGTATCGGAGGACAGAATGAAAAACTGTTTTTT. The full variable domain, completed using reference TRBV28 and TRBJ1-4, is DVKVTQSSRYLVKRTGEKVFLECVQDMDHENMFWYRQDPGLGLRLIYFSYDVKMKEKGDIPEGYSVSREKKERFSLILESASTNQTSMYLCASSIGGQNEKLFFGSGTQLSVL.

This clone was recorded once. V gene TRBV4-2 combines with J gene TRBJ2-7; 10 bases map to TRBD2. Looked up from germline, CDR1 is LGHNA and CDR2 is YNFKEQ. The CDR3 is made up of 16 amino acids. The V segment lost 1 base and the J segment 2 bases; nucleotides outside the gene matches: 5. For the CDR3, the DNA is TGTGCCAGCAGCCAAGGGCTAGCGGGAGCAGCCTACGAGCAGTACTTC. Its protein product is CASSQGLAGAAYEQYF.

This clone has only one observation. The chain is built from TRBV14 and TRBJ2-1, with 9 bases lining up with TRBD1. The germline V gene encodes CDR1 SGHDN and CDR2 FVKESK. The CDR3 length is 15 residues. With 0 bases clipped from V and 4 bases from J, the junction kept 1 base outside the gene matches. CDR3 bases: TGTGCCAGCAGCCAAGAAGGGACAGGGTACAATGAGCAGTTCTTC. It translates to CASSQEGTGYNEQFF.

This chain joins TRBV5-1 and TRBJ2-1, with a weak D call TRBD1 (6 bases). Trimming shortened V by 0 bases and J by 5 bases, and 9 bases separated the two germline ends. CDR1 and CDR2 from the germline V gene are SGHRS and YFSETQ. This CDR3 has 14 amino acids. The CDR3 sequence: CASSLEDRNNEQFF. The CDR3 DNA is TGCGCCAGCAGCTTGGAGGACAGAAACAATGAGCAGTTCTTC.

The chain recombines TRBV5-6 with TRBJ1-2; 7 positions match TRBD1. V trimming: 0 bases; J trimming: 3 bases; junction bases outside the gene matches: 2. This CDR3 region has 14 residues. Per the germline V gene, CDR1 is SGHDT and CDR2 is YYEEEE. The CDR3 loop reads CASSLVGQDYGYTF. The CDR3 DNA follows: TGTGCCAGCAGCTTGGTTGGACAGGACTATGGCTACACCTTC.

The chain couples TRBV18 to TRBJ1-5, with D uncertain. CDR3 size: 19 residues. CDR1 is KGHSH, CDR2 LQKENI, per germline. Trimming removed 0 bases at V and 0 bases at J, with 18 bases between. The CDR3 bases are TGTGCCAGCTCACCACCTTTGACCACCAGGTTTTATAGCAATCAGCCCCAGCATTTT. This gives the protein CASSPPLTTRFYSNQPQHF.

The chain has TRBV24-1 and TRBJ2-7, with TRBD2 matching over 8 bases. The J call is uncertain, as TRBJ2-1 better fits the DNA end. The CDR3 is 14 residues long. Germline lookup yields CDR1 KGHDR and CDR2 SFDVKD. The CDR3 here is CATSDGRAYNEQFF. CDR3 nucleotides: TGTGCCACCAGTGACGGGAGGGCCTACAATGAGCAGTTCTTC.

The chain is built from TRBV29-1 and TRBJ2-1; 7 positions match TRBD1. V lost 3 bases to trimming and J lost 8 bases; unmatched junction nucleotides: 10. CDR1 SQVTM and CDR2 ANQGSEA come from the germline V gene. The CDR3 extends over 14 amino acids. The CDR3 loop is CSVERDSPLDEQFF. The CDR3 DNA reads TGCAGCGTTGAGAGGGACAGCCCGTTGGATGAGCAGTTCTTC.

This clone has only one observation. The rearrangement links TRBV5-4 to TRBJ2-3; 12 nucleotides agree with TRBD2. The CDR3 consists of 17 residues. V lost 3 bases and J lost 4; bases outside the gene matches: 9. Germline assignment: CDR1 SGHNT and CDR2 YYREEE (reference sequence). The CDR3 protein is CASSSQTSGSLADTQYF. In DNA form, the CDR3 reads TGTGCCAGCAGCTCCCAGACTAGCGGGAGTCTAGCAGATACGCAGTATTTT.

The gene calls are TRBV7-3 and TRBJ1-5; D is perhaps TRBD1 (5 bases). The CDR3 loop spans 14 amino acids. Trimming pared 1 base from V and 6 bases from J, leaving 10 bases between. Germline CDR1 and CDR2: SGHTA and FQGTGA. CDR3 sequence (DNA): TGTGCCAGCAGCTTAATCTGGGGGGGTCAGCCCCAGCATTTT. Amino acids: CASSLIWGGQPQHF.

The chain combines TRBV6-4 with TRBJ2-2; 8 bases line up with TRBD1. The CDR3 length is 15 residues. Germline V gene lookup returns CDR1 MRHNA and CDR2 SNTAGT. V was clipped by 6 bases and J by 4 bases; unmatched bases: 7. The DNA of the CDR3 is TGTGCCAGCAGATTCCAAACAGGGGGCACCGGGGAGCTGTTTTTT. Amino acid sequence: CASRFQTGGTGELFF.

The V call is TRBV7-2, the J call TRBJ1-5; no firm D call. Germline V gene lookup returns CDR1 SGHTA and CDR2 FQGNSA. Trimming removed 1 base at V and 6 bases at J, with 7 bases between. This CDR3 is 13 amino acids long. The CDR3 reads CASSLVKIQPQHF. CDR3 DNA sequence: TGTGCCAGCAGCTTAGTAAAAATTCAGCCCCAGCATTTT. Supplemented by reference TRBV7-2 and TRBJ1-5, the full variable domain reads GAGVSQSPSNKVTEKGKDVELRCDPISGHTALYWYRQSLGQGLEFLIYFQGNSAPDKSGLPSDRFSAERTGGSVSTLTIQRTQQEDSAVYLCASSLVKIQPQHFGDGTRLSIL.